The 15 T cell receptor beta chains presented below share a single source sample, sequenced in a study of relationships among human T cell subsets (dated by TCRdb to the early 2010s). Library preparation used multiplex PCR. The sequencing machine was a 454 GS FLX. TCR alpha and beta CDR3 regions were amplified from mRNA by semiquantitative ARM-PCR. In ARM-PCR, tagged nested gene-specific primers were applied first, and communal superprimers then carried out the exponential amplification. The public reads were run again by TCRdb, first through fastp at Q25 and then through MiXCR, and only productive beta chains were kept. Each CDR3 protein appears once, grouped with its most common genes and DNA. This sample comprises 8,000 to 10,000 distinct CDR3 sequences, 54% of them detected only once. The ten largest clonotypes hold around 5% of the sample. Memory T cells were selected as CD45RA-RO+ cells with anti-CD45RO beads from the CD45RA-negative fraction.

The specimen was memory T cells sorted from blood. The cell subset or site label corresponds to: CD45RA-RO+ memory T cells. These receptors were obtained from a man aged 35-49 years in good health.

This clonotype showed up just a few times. The CDR3 DNA reads TGTGCCAGCAGTCTGCCCCCGCGTCCGTCGAACACTGAAGCTTTCTTT. Its protein is CASSLPPRPSNTEAFF. The chain has TRBV12-3 or TRBV12-4 and TRBJ1-1; no clear D. CDR3 length equals 16 residues. V lost 5 bases and J 1 base, leaving 17 bases between the germline ends.

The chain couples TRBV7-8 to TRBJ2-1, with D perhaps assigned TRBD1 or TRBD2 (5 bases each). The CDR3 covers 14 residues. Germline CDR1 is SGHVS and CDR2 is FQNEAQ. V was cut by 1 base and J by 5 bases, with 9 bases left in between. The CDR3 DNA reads TGTGCCAGCAGCTTAGTGGGGGAGAACAATGAGCAGTTCTTC. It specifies CASSLVGENNEQFF.

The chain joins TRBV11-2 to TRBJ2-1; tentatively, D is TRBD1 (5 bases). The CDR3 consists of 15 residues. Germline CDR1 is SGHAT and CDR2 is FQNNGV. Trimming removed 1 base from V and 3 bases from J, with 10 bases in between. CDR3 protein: CASSLVRGRYNEQFF. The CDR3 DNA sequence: TGTGCCAGCAGCTTAGTAAGGGGTCGCTACAATGAGCAGTTCTTC.

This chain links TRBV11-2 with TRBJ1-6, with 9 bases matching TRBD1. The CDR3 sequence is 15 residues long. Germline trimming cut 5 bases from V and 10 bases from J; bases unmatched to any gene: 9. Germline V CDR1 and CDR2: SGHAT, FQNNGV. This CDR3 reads CASSLSTGGESPLHF. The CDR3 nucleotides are TGTGCCAGCAGCCTTTCGACAGGGGGAGAGTCACCCCTCCACTTT.

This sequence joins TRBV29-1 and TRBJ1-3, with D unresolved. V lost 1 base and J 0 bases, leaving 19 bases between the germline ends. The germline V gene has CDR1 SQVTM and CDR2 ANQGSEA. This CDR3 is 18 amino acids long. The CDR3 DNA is TGCAGCGTTGAAGCCCCCGCCCGCGGACCGAGCTCTGGAAACACCATATATTTT. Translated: CSVEAPARGPSSGNTIYF.

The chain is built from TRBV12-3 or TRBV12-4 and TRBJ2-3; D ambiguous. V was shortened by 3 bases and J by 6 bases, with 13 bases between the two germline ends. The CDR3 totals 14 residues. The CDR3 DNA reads TGTGCCAGCAGTTTCTTCGGCCAAGGGGATACGCAGTATTTT. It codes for CASSFFGQGDTQYF.

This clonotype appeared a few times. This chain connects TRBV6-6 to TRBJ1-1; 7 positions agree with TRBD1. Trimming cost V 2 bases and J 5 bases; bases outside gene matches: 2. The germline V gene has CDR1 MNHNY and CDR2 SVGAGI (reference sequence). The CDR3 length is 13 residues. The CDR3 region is CASSYRQGTEAFF. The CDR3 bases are TGTGCCAGCAGTTACCGACAGGGAACTGAAGCTTTCTTT.

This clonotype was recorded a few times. The CDR3 loop reads CASRRGGSLYNEQFF. CDR3 nucleotides: TGTGCCAGCAGGAGGGGGGGCAGTCTCTACAATGAGCAGTTCTTC. This chain connects TRBV6-6 to TRBJ2-1; perhaps TRBD2 as D (7 bases). The germline V and J ends were trimmed by 6 bases and 3 bases, with 15 bases remaining between them. CDR3 length equals 15 residues. The germline V gene encodes CDR1 MNHNY and CDR2 SVGAGI (reference sequence).

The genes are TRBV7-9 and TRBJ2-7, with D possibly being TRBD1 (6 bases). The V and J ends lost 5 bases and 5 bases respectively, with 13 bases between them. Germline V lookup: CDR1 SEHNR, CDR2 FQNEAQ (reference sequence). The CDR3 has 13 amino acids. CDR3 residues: CASSRQGIDEQYF. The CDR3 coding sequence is TGTGCCAGCAGCCGGCAGGGGATTGACGAGCAGTACTTC.

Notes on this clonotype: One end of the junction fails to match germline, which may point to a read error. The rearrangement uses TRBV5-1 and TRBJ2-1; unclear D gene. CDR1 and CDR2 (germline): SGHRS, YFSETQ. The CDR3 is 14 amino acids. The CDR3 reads CASSLLTSYNEQFF. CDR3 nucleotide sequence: TGCGCCAGTAGCTTGTTAACCTCCTACAATGAGCAGTTCTTC.

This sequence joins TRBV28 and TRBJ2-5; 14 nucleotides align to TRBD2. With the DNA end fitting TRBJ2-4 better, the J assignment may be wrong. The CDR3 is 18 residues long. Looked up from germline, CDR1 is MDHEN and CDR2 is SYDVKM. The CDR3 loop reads CASSSSWGLAGARDIQYF. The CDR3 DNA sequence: TGTGCCAGCAGTTCCTCCTGGGGACTAGCGGGGGCCCGGGACATTCAGTACTTC.

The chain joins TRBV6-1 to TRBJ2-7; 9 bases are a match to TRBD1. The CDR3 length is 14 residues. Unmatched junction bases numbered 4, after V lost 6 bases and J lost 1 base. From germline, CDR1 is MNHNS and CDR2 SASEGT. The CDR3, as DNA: TGTGCCAGCAGCTTTGACAGGGGGTCCTACGAGCAGTACTTC. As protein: CASSFDRGSYEQYF.

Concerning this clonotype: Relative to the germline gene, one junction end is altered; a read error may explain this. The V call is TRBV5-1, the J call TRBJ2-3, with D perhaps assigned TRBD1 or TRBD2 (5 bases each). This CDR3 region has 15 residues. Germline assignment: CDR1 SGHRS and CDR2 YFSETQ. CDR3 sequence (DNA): TGCGCCAGCAGCTTGGCGGGGCAGGTCACAGATACGCAGTGTTTT. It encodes CASSLAGQVTDTQCF.

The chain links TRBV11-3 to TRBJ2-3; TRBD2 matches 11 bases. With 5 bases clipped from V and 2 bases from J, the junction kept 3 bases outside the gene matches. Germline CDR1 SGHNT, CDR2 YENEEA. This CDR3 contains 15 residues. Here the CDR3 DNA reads TGTGCCAGCAGCATTAGCGGGAGGGTCACAGATACGCAGTATTTT. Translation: CASSISGRVTDTQYF.

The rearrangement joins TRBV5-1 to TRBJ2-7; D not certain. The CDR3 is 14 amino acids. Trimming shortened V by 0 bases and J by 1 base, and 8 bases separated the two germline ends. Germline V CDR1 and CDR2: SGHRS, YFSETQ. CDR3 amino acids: CASSLDGPSYEQYF. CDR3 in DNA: TGCGCCAGCAGCTTGGACGGACCTTCCTACGAGCAGTACTTC.